The 12 T cell receptor beta chains given below trace back to one sample, sequenced in a study of T cell responses to AZD1222 COVID-19 vaccine. Some clones are missing from TCRdb's copy, which holds only in-frame ones; the method was immunoSEQ multiplex PCR. The repertoire consists of around 100,000 clones, with approximately 86% occurring once and the leading ten covering about 6%. The sequencing here drew on peripheral blood, taken on day 0 of AZD1222 vaccination. The receptors stem from an adult in good health.

Only one count was recorded for this clone. The genes are TRBV10-3 and TRBJ2-1, with 9 bases aligning to TRBD2. The V and J ends lost 4 bases and 7 bases, in that order; junction bases with no gene match: 8. This CDR3 has 15 residues. Germline CDR1 reads ENHRY; CDR2 reads SYGVKD. The CDR3 sequence is CAISAGAGGLNEQFF. The DNA of the CDR3 is TGTGCCATCAGTGCGGGGGCGGGAGGGCTAAATGAGCAGTTCTTC.

The genes are TRBV23-1 and TRBJ1-1; D gene ambiguous. TRBV23-1 belongs to the ORF category, with a function that is uncertain. This CDR3 has 16 residues. The V end lost 0 bases, the J end lost 7 bases, and 18 bases lay between the germline ends. CDR3 amino acids: CASSQSTSELLCEAFF. The CDR3 nucleotides are TGCGCCAGCAGTCAATCGACTTCAGAACTCCTATGTGAAGCTTTCTTT.

The CDR3 sequence: CASSLDMWDRGSPYEQYF. DNA of the CDR3: TGTGCCAGCAGCTTAGATATGTGGGACAGGGGAAGTCCCTACGAGCAGTACTTC. V usage is TRBV11-2 and J usage is TRBJ2-7; 10 nucleotides match TRBD1. With V trimmed by 0 bases and J by 2 bases, 10 bases remained unmatched. The CDR3 spans 18 residues. The germline gives CDR1 SGHAT, CDR2 FQNNGV.

The CDR3, as DNA: TGTGCCAGCAGCTCACTAAACAGGGGCGATGAGCAGTTCTTC. It codes for CASSSLNRGDEQFF. The chain recombines TRBV5-4 with TRBJ2-1; 7 bases are a match to TRBD1. This CDR3 comprises 14 residues. Germline CDR1 reads SGHNT; CDR2 reads YYREEE (reference sequence). Trimming at V came to 3 bases and at J to 8 bases, leaving 8 bases not matched to a gene.

CDR3 sequence: CASSLVGGSGNTIYF. The CDR3, as DNA: TGTGCCAGCAGCTTAGTCGGGGGCTCTGGAAACACCATATATTTT. The V and J genes are TRBV7-2 and TRBJ1-3, with D possibly being TRBD1 (5 bases). The V and J ends lost 1 base and 0 bases respectively, with 7 bases between them. This CDR3 comprises 15 residues. Germline V CDR1 and CDR2: SGHTA, FQGNSA.

The V call is TRBV7-3, the J call TRBJ2-7; 7 bases agree with TRBD2. V was clipped by 2 bases and J by 0 bases; unmatched bases: 1. CDR1 is SGHTA, CDR2 FQGTGA, per germline. This CDR3 spans 14 amino acids. CDR3 sequence reads: CASSLLADSYEQYF. The CDR3 region has the DNA TGTGCCAGCAGCTTACTAGCGGACTCCTACGAGCAGTACTTC.

The rearrangement joins TRBV4-1 to TRBJ2-5; TRBD2 matches at 7 bases. Unmatched junction bases numbered 10, after V lost 1 base and J lost 2 bases. The CDR3 is 17 residues long. The germline gives CDR1 MGHRA, CDR2 YSYEKL. The CDR3 DNA reads TGCGCCAGCAGCCAAGGCACGACGGGACTAATTCAAGAGACCCAGTACTTC. Its protein is CASSQGTTGLIQETQYF.

This chain uses TRBV5-4 with TRBJ2-1; 10 nucleotides align to TRBD1. This CDR3 is 14 amino acids long. Germline V lookup: CDR1 SGHNT, CDR2 YYREEE (reference sequence). The V gene end was trimmed by 3 bases and the J gene end by 6 bases; junction bases not matched to a gene: 3. CDR3 protein: CASSWTGGGNEQFF. CDR3 bases: TGTGCCAGCAGCTGGACAGGGGGAGGCAATGAGCAGTTCTTC.

In its sample, this clone was seen once. This rearrangement joins TRBV10-2 to TRBJ2-3; TRBD2 agrees at 11 bases. Per the germline V gene, CDR1 is WSHSY and CDR2 is SAAADI. V was clipped by 7 bases and J by 2 bases; unmatched bases: 5. CDR3 length equals 15 residues. CDR3 protein: CASKRLAGLTDTQYF. CDR3 DNA sequence: TGCGCCAGCAAAAGACTAGCGGGGCTCACAGATACGCAGTATTTT.

The chain employs TRBV30 and TRBJ2-3; possible D gene TRBD2, 6 bases. The CDR3 covers 15 residues. Germline loops: CDR1 GTSNPN, CDR2 SVGIG (reference sequence). Trimming cost V 1 base and J 7 bases, with 18 bases left between them. The CDR3 nucleotides are TGTGCCTGGAGTGACACGCTTCGCGCGGGGTATACGCAGTATTTT. It translates to CAWSDTLRAGYTQYF.

The gene calls are TRBV7-2 and TRBJ2-3; D remains ambiguous. The V end was cut by 3 bases, the J end by 0 bases, with 10 bases between. In germline, CDR1 is SGHTA, CDR2 FQGNSA. The CDR3 runs 15 residues. CDR3 DNA sequence: TGTGCCAGCAGCTTGATGAGGTCCAGCACAGATACGCAGTATTTT. Its protein is CASSLMRSSTDTQYF.

The chain couples TRBV15 to TRBJ1-5; 7 bases fit TRBD1. The CDR3 consists of 13 residues. Germline loops: CDR1 LNHNV, CDR2 YYDKDF (reference sequence). The junction had 5 bases not matched to a gene; V was cut back by 9 bases and J by 3 bases. The CDR3 is CATKTGTNQPQHF. The CDR3, as DNA: TGTGCCACAAAGACAGGGACCAATCAGCCCCAGCATTTT.